This TCR beta chain was captured by sequencing in a study of beta chain features in type 1 diabetes. Study-level background: What patients shared with healthy donors was a similar profile of age, gender and cell yields. Cells sorted and examined across all samples totaled nearly 110,000,000. Study-wide results and limits: Junctions at VDJ sites from type 1 diabetes patients had fewer insertions and more deletions. All four CD4+ subsets of Type 1 diabetes patients contained TCRB CDR3s that were moderately but significantly shorter.

All of the isolated RNA was reverse transcribed, so expressed TCRB transcripts were sequenced. Clones were read by immunoSEQ multiplex PCR, and TCRdb kept only the in-frame ones, dropping some. The sample records around 130,000 clones, approximately 10% being singletons. CDR1 MNHNS and CDR2 SASEGT come from the germline V gene. The CDR3 is 13 amino acids. V was clipped by 5 bases and J by 5 bases; unmatched bases: 3. On this clone itself: Its antigen is not known.

The receptor was isolated from a man aged 25 to 40 with type 1 diabetes. Specimen: central memory CD4+ T cells from blood. The chain employs TRBV6-1 and TRBJ1-5; 7 bases map to TRBD1. In DNA, the CDR3 is TGTGCCAGCAGTTTTACAGGGGATCAGCCCCAGCATTTT. It translates to CASSFTGDQPQHF.